This TCR beta chain was obtained from a study of yellow fever vaccine responses in identical twins. The V and J ends lost 2 bases and 0 bases, in that order; junction bases with no gene match: 6. The CDR3 spans 18 residues. TCRdb processed the RT-PCR reads anew with MiXCR; each CDR3 protein has one entry. The table shows nearly 11,000 distinct CDR3 sequences, with approximately 80% occurring only once. The specimen comprised T cells from blood (PBMCs), unsorted or a sorted subset (not recorded which), sampled before or after yellow fever vaccination (not recorded which). This TCR was recovered from a woman between 18 and 29 years old who received the yellow fever vaccine. The chain recombines TRBV23-1 with TRBJ2-7; 14 bases are a match to TRBD2. TRBV23-1 is filed as an ORF, its function uncertain. The CDR3: CASSQRTGTSGSSYEQYF. CDR3 nucleotides: TGCGCCAGCAGTCAACGGACCGGGACTAGCGGGAGCTCCTACGAGCAGTACTTC.